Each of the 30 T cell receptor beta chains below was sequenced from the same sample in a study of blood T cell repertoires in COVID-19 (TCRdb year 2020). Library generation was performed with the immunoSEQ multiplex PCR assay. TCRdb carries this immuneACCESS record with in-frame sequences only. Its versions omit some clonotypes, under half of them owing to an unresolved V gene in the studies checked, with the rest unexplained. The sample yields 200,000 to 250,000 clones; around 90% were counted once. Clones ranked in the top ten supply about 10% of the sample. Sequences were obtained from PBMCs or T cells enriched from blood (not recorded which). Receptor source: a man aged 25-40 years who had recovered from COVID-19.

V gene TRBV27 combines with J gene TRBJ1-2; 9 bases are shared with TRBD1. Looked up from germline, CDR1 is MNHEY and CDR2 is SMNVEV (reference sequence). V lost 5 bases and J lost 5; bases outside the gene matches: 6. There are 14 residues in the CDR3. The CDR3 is CASSPGTGKYGYTF. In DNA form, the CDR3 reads TGTGCCAGCAGTCCCGGGACAGGGAAGTATGGCTACACCTTC.

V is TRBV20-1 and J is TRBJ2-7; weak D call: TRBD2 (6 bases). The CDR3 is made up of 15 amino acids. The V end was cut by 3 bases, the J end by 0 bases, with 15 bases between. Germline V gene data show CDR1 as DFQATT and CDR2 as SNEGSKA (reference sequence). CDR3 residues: CSASLPLAPSYEQYF. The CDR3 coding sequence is TGCAGTGCTAGTCTTCCACTAGCCCCCTCCTACGAGCAGTACTTC.

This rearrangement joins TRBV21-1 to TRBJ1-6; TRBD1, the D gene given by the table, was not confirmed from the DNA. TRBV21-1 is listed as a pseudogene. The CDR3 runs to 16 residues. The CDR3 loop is CASSAHREFSRSPLHF. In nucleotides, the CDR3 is TGTGCCAGCAGCGCCCACAGGGAATTCTCCAGGTCACCCCTCCACTTT.

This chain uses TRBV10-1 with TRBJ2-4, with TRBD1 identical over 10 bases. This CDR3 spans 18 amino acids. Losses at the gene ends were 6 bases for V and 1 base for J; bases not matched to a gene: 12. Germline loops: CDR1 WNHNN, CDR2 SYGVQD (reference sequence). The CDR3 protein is CASSDGQGVRSAKNIQYF. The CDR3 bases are TGCGCCAGCAGCGACGGACAGGGGGTGAGGTCGGCCAAAAACATTCAGTACTTC.

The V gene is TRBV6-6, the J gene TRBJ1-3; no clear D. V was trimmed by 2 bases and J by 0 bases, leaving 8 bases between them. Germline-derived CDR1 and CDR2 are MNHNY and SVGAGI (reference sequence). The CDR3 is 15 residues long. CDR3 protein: CASSYEGISGNTIYF. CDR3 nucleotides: TGTGCCAGCAGTTACGAGGGAATCTCTGGAAACACCATATATTTT.

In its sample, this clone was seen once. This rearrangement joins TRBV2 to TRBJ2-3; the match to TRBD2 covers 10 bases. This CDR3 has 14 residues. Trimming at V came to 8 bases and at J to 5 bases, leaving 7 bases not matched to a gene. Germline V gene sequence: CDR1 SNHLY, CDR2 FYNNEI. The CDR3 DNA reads TGTGCCAGCCGCGCGAGCGGGAGGGTAGATACGCAGTATTTT. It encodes CASRASGRVDTQYF.

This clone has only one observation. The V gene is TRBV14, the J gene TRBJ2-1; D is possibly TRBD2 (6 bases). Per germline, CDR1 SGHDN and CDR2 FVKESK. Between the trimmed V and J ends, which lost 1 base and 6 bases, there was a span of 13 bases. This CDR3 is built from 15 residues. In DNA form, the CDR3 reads TGTGCCAGCAGCCAAGGAGGACTAACGATCAATGAGCAGTTCTTC. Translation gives CASSQGGLTINEQFF. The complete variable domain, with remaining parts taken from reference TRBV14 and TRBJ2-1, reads EAGVTQFPSHSVIEKGQTVTLRCDPISGHDNLYWYRRVMGKEIKFLLHFVKESKQDESGMPNNRFLAERTGGTYSTLKVQPAELEDSGVYFCASSQGGLTINEQFFGPGTRLTVL.

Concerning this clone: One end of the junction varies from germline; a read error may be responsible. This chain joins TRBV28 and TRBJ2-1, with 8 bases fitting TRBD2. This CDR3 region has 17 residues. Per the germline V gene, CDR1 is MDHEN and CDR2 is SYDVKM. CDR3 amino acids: CTSSTSGGVPSYNEQFF. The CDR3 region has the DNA TGTACCAGCAGTACCAGCGGGGGCGTTCCCTCCTACAATGAGCAGTTCTTC.

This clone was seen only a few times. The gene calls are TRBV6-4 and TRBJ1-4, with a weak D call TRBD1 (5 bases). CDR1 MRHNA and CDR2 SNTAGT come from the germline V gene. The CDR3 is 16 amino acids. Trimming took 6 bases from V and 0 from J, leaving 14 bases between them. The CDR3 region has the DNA TGTGCCAGCAGCCCATTCCCGACAGCAACTAATGAAAAACTGTTTTTT. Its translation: CASSPFPTATNEKLFF.

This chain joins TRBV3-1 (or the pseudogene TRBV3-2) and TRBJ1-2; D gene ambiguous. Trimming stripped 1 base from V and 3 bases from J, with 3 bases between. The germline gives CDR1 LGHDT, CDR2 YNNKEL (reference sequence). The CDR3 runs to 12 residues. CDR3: CASSQAYYGYTF. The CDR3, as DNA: TGTGCCAGCAGCCAAGCGTACTATGGCTACACCTTC.

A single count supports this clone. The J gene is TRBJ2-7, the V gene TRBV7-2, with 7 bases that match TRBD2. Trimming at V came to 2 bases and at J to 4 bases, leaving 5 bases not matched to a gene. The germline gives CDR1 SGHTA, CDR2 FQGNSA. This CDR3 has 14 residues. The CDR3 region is CASSLRLAVYEQYF. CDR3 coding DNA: TGTGCCAGCAGCTTAAGGCTAGCGGTTTACGAGCAGTACTTC.

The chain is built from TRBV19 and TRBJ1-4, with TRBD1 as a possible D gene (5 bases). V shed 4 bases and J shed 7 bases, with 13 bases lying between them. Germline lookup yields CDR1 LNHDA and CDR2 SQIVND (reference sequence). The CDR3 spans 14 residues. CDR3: CASSTGAAGEKLFF. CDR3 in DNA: TGTGCCAGTAGTACTGGGGCAGCCGGTGAAAAACTGTTTTTT. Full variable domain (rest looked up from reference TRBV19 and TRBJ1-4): DGGITQSPKYLFRKEGQNVTLSCEQNLNHDAMYWYRQDPGQGLRLIYYSQIVNDFQKGDIAEGYSVSREKKESFPLTVTSAQKNPTAFYLCASSTGAAGEKLFFGSGTQLSVL.

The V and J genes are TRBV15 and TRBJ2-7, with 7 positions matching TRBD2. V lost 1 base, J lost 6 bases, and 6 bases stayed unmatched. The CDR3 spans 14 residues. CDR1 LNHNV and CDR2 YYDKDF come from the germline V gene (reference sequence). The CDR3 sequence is CATSRGGGGFEQYF. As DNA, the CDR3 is TGTGCCACCAGCAGAGGCGGGGGAGGGTTCGAGCAGTACTTC.

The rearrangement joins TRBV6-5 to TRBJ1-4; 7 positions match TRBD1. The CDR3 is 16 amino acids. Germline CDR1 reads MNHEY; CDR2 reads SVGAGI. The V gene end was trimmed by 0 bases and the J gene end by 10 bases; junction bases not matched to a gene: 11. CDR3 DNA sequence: TGTGCCAGCAGTTACTCGAAGGACAGGCCCGGCGTAAAACTGTTTTTT. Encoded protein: CASSYSKDRPGVKLFF.

CDR3 in amino acids: CASSAWDRDYNTQYF. CDR3 DNA sequence: TGTGCCAGCAGCGCGTGGGACAGGGATTATAATACGCAGTATTTT. The chain recombines TRBV7-2 with TRBJ2-3; TRBD1 agrees at 9 bases. The CDR3 loop spans 15 amino acids. Germline V gene sequence: CDR1 SGHTA, CDR2 FQGNSA. Trimming cost V 5 bases and J 7 bases; bases outside gene matches: 10.

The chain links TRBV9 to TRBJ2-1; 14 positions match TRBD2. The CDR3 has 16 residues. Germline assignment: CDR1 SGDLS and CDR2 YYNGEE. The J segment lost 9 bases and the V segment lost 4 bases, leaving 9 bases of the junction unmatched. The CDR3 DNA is TGTGCCAGCAGCCAGGGACTAGCGGGGGCAGGAAGTGAGCAGTTCTTC. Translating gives CASSQGLAGAGSEQFF.

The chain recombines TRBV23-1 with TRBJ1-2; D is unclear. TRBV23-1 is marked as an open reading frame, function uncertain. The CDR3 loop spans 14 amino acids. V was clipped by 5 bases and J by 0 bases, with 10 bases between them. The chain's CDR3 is CASSTRTANYGYTF. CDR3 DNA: TGCGCCAGCAGTACCCGCACTGCTAACTATGGCTACACCTTC.

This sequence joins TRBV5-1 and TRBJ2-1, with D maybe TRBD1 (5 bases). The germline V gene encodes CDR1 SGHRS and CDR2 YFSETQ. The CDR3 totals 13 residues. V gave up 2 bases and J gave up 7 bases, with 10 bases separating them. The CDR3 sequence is CASSFQGLNEQFF. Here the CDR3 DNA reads TGCGCCAGCAGCTTCCAGGGATTGAATGAGCAGTTCTTC.

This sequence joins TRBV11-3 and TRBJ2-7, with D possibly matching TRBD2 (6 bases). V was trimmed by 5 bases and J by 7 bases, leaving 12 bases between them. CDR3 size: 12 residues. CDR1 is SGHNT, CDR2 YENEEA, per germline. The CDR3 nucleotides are TGTGCCAGCAGCCCCGGCGGGGAAGAGCAGTACTTC. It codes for CASSPGGEEQYF.

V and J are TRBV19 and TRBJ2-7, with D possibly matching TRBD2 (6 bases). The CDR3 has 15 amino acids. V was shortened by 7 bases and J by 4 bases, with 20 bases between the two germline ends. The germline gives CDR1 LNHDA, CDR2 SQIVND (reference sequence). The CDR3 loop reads CASTAVGGSRYEQYF. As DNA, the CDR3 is TGTGCCAGTACAGCCGTCGGGGGTTCCCGTTACGAGCAGTACTTC. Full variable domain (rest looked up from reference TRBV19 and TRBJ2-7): DGGITQSPKYLFRKEGQNVTLSCEQNLNHDAMYWYRQDPGQGLRLIYYSQIVNDFQKGDIAEGYSVSREKKESFPLTVTSAQKNPTAFYLCASTAVGGSRYEQYFGPGTRLTVT.

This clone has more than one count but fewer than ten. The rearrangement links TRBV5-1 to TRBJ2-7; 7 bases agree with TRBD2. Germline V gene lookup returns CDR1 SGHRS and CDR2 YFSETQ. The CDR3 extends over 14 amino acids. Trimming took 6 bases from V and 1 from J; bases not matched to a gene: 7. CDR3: CASKVGAGSYEQYF. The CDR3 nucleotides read TGCGCCAGCAAGGTAGGAGCGGGGTCCTACGAGCAGTACTTC.

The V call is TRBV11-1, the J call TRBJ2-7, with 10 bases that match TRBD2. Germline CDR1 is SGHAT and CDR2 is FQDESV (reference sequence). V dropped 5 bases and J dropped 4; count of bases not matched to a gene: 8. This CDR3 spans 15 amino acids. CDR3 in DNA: TGTGCCAGCAGCCCTTCTAGCGGGGGAGGATACGAGCAGTACTTC. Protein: CASSPSSGGGYEQYF.

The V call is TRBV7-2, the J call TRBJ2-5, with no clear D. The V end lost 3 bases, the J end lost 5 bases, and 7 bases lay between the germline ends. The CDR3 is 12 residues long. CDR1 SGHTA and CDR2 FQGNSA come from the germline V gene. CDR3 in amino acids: CASSFPAETQYF. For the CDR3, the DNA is TGTGCCAGCAGCTTCCCCGCGGAGACCCAGTACTTC.

The CDR3 DNA is TGTGCCAGCAGCCTAAAGGTTGGGGGTGGGAGGGGAGAGACCCAGTACTTC. Its translation is CASSLKVGGGRGETQYF. V usage is TRBV5-6 and J usage is TRBJ2-5; 7 bases match TRBD2. This CDR3 has 17 residues. CDR1 is SGHDT, CDR2 YYEEEE, per germline. Trimming took 4 bases from V and 4 from J; bases not matched to a gene: 16.

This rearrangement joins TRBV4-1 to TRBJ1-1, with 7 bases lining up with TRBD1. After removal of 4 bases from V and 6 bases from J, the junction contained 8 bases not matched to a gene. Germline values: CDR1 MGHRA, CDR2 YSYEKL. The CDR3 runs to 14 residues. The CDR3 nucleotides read TGCGCCAGCAGCCGTAGACAGGGATTAGCTGAAGCTTTCTTT. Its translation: CASSRRQGLAEAFF.

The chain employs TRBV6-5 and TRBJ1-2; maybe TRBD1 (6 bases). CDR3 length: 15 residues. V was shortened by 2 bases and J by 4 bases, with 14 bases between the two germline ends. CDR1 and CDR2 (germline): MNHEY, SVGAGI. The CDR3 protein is CASSYGGGRGYGYTF. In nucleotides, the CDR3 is TGTGCCAGCAGTTACGGCGGGGGCCGGGGCTATGGCTACACCTTC.

The CDR3 coding sequence is TGTGCCAGCAGTTACTCCCCCCAGGCCGGGGAGCTGTTTTTT. It translates to CASSYSPQAGELFF. The rearrangement links TRBV6-5 to TRBJ2-2, with D uncertain. This CDR3 is 14 amino acids long. Deletions cut 0 bases from V and 6 bases from J, with 8 bases between. Germline V gene sequence: CDR1 MNHEY, CDR2 SVGAGI.

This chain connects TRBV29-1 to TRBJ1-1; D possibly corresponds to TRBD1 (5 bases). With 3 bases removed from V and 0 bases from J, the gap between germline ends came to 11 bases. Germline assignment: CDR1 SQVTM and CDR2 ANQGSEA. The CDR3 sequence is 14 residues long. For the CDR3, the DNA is TGCAGCGTTGACGTTGCAGGGTTGAACACTGAAGCTTTCTTT. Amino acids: CSVDVAGLNTEAFF.

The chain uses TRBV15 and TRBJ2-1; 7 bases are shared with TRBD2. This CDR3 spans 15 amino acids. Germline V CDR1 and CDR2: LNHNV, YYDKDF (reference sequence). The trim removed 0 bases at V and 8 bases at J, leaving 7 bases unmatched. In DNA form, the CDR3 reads TGTGCCACCAGCAGAGATGTACTAGCGAGGCATGAGCAGTTCTTC. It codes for CATSRDVLARHEQFF.

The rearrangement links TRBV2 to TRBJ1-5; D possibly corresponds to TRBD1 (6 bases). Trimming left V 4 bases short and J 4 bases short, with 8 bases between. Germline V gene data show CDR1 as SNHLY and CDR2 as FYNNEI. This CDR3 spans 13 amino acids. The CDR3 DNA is TGTGCCAGCAGTGGCGGACAGAATCAGCCCCAGCATTTT. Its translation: CASSGGQNQPQHF.